This T cell receptor (beta chain) was retrieved from a study of blood T cell repertoires in COVID-19. Original methodology: Amplifying reference gene primers gave estimates of nucleated cell counts. Assay used: immunoSEQ multiplex PCR; TCRdb lists only in-frame clones, some missing. V and J calls plus clone size are reproduced from that table; the DNA served to infer D and trimming. Among more than 250,000 clones listed, about nine tenths were seen once. The CDR3 is 15 residues long. The germline V gene encodes CDR1 SGHTA and CDR2 FQGNSA. The V end lost 3 bases, the J end lost 1 base, and 12 bases lay between the germline ends. By share, this clone ranks as medium-sized.

This chain joins TRBV7-2 and TRBJ2-5; tentative D call: TRBD1 (6 bases). The sequenced material came from peripheral blood. This receptor was obtained from a man aged 50 to 59 with active or convalescent COVID-19. The CDR3 nucleotides read TGTGCCAGCAGCTTCCAGGGGATGGGCCAAGAGACCCAGTACTTC. This sequence encodes CASSFQGMGQETQYF.